A selection of T cell receptor beta chains follows, all from one sample in a study of blood T cell repertoires in COVID-19. Produced via immunoSEQ multiplex PCR; TCRdb's table is partial and in-frame only. The sample includes 200,000 to 250,000 clones, about 87% of them seen just once. Input material: peripheral blood. The receptor set was obtained from a man younger than 40 with COVID-19, enrolled during active disease. Both conserved end residues are part of each CDR3. The order of the fields is clone size, D gene, V gene, J gene, CDR3 DNA, CDR3 protein. A D gene is named only where the DNA matches it firmly. Clone size is stated in some rows and not others, as once, few, many or a class when expanded.

clone_size: NA; d_call: NA; v_call: TRBV29-1; j_call: TRBJ1-1; cdr3_nt: TGCAGCGTTGATCGAGGGAACACTGAAGCTTTCTTT; cdr3_aa: CSVDRGNTEAFF
clone_size: NA; d_call: NA; v_call: TRBV4-1; j_call: TRBJ1-1; cdr3_nt: TGCGCCAGCAGCCAAGTGAGCAGGGACACTGAAGCTTTCTTT; cdr3_aa: CASSQVSRDTEAFF
clone_size: NA; d_call: NA; v_call: TRBV10-2; j_call: TRBJ1-4; cdr3_nt: TGCGCCAGCAGTGAGTCGACTCGGGAGTTCCTGTTTTTT; cdr3_aa: CASSESTREFLFF
clone_size: NA; d_call: TRBD1; v_call: TRBV25-1; j_call: TRBJ2-7; cdr3_nt: TGTGCCAGCAGTGAAGGGACAGGGTTCTACGAGCAGTACTTC; cdr3_aa: CASSEGTGFYEQYF
clone_size: NA; d_call: NA; v_call: TRBV27; j_call: TRBJ2-1; cdr3_nt: TGTGCCAGCAGTTTAGACAGTTTCAATGAGCAGTTCTTC; cdr3_aa: CASSLDSFNEQFF
clone_size: NA; d_call: NA; v_call: TRBV5-6; j_call: TRBJ2-7; cdr3_nt: TGTGCCAGCAGCTTGGGACAACTCTTCTACGAGCAGTACTTC; cdr3_aa: CASSLGQLFYEQYF
clone_size: NA; d_call: NA; v_call: TRBV6-5; j_call: TRBJ1-2; cdr3_nt: TGTGCCAGCAGGGATGAACGGCAGGGGAGCTATGGCTACACCTTC; cdr3_aa: CASRDERQGSYGYTF
clone_size: once; d_call: NA; v_call: TRBV6-5; j_call: TRBJ1-1; cdr3_nt: TGTGCCAGCAACCGAGCGGGGGTACCTGAAGCTTTCTTT; cdr3_aa: CASNRAGVPEAFF
clone_size: NA; d_call: NA; v_call: TRBV5-1; j_call: TRBJ1-1; cdr3_nt: TGCGCCAGCAGCTTGGATCTTCGTCGGGTATACAACACTGAAGCTTTCTTT; cdr3_aa: CASSLDLRRVYNTEAFF
clone_size: NA; d_call: NA; v_call: TRBV6-6; j_call: TRBJ1-5; cdr3_nt: TGTGCCAGCAGTTACCTACGACAGGGCAATCAGCCCCAGCATTTT; cdr3_aa: CASSYLRQGNQPQHF
clone_size: NA; d_call: TRBD2; v_call: TRBV19; j_call: TRBJ2-1; cdr3_nt: TGTGCCAGTATCGGTATAGGGTTAGCGGGAGGCAATGAGCAGTTCTTC; cdr3_aa: CASIGIGLAGGNEQFF
clone_size: once; d_call: NA; v_call: TRBV7-8; j_call: TRBJ1-5; cdr3_nt: TGTGCCAGCAGCAAGCGACAGGGCAATCAGCCCCAGCATTTT; cdr3_aa: CASSKRQGNQPQHF
clone_size: NA; d_call: NA; v_call: TRBV6-5; j_call: TRBJ1-5; cdr3_nt: TGTGCCAGCAGGGAGACTACGTCCCAGCCCCAGCATTTT; cdr3_aa: CASRETTSQPQHF
clone_size: NA; d_call: NA; v_call: TRBV2; j_call: TRBJ1-5; cdr3_nt: TGTGCCAGCAGTGGGACAGGCAATCAGCCCCAGCATTTT; cdr3_aa: CASSGTGNQPQHF
clone_size: NA; d_call: NA; v_call: TRBV7-3; j_call: TRBJ1-1; cdr3_nt: TGTGCCAGCAGTGGGACTAACCGAGTAGCTTTCTTT; cdr3_aa: CASSGTNRVAFF
clone_size: NA; d_call: NA; v_call: TRBV5-4; j_call: TRBJ2-2; cdr3_nt: TGTGCCAGCAGCTTGAACACGGGTAACACCGGGGAGCTGTTTTTT; cdr3_aa: CASSLNTGNTGELFF
clone_size: once; d_call: NA; v_call: TRBV7-9; j_call: TRBJ1-1; cdr3_nt: TGTGCCAGCAGCTTAAGACAGTTGAACACTGAAGCTTTCTTT; cdr3_aa: CASSLRQLNTEAFF
clone_size: NA; d_call: TRBD1; v_call: TRBV7-2; j_call: TRBJ2-7; cdr3_nt: TGTGCCAGCAGCTCCCCCGGGACAGCTGCCTACGAGCAGTACTTC; cdr3_aa: CASSSPGTAAYEQYF
clone_size: NA; d_call: NA; v_call: TRBV11-3; j_call: TRBJ2-7; cdr3_nt: TGTGCCAGCAGCTTCGAGCCGTCCTACGAGCAGTACTTC; cdr3_aa: CASSFEPSYEQYF
clone_size: NA; d_call: NA; v_call: TRBV7-9; j_call: TRBJ1-1; cdr3_nt: TGTGCCAGCAGCCAGGAGGGGATTCGAGCTTTCTTT; cdr3_aa: CASSQEGIRAFF
clone_size: once; d_call: TRBD1; v_call: TRBV5-6; j_call: TRBJ2-7; cdr3_nt: TGTGCCAGCAGCTCGTCCCGACAGGGGGCTAAGGAGTACTTC; cdr3_aa: CASSSSRQGAKEYF
clone_size: NA; d_call: NA; v_call: TRBV7-9; j_call: TRBJ1-4; cdr3_nt: TGTGCCAGCGACGCGGGACCCAACTTATCAACTAATGAAAAACTGTTTTTT; cdr3_aa: CASDAGPNLSTNEKLFF
clone_size: NA; d_call: NA; v_call: TRBV9; j_call: TRBJ1-2; cdr3_nt: TGTGCCAGCAGCGTTGGCGGGAATAACTATGGCTACACCTTC; cdr3_aa: CASSVGGNNYGYTF
clone_size: NA; d_call: TRBD1; v_call: TRBV3-1/TRBV3-2; j_call: TRBJ1-4; cdr3_nt: TGTGCCAGCAAACCGAACCTCGGGACAGGGGATGAAAAACTGTTTTTT; cdr3_aa: CASKPNLGTGDEKLFF
clone_size: NA; d_call: NA; v_call: TRBV20-1; j_call: TRBJ1-1; cdr3_nt: TGCAGTCTAATCAAGGAAGCTTTCTTT; cdr3_aa: CSLIKEAFF
clone_size: once; d_call: TRBD1; v_call: TRBV7-2; j_call: TRBJ1-4; cdr3_nt: TGTGCCAGCAGCTCCAACAGGGGTATCGAAAAACTGTTTTTT; cdr3_aa: CASSSNRGIEKLFF
clone_size: NA; d_call: NA; v_call: TRBV30; j_call: TRBJ1-1; cdr3_nt: TGTGCCTGGAGTGCCAACAGGGCCGCTGAAGCTTTCTTT; cdr3_aa: CAWSANRAAEAFF
clone_size: NA; d_call: TRBD1; v_call: TRBV28; j_call: TRBJ1-1; cdr3_nt: TGTGCCAGCAGTCTCCTAGGGGGCGCCTGGGGTCTGCTAACTGAAGCTTTCTTT; cdr3_aa: CASSLLGGAWGLLTEAFF
clone_size: NA; d_call: NA; v_call: TRBV4-3; j_call: TRBJ1-6; cdr3_nt: TGCGCCAGCAGCCAAGATATTAGTGATTCACCCCTCCACTTT; cdr3_aa: CASSQDISDSPLHF
clone_size: NA; d_call: NA; v_call: TRBV18; j_call: TRBJ1-3; cdr3_nt: TGTGCCAGCTCACGAGAGCCGGGGGGAGAATATTTT; cdr3_aa: CASSREPGGEYF
clone_size: few; d_call: TRBD1; v_call: TRBV19; j_call: TRBJ2-2; cdr3_nt: TGTGCCAGTAGTAGCGCAGGGGGCGCTGGCACCGGGGAGCTGTTTTTT; cdr3_aa: CASSSAGGAGTGELFF
clone_size: NA; d_call: TRBD1; v_call: TRBV18; j_call: TRBJ1-2; cdr3_nt: TGTGCCAGCTCACCGACAGGGGGAAGGGCCTATGGCTACACCTTC; cdr3_aa: CASSPTGGRAYGYTF
clone_size: NA; d_call: NA; v_call: TRBV29-1; j_call: TRBJ2-2; cdr3_nt: TGCAGCGTTGAGCTCAGGGGGAACACCGGGGAGCTGTTTTTT; cdr3_aa: CSVELRGNTGELFF
clone_size: NA; d_call: NA; v_call: TRBV5-3; j_call: TRBJ1-4; cdr3_nt: TGTGCCAGAAGCTCTTCATGGAGGGGCTGTGAAAAACTGTTTTTT; cdr3_aa: CARSSSWRGCEKLFF
clone_size: NA; d_call: NA; v_call: TRBV10-3; j_call: TRBJ1-5; cdr3_nt: TGTGCCATCAGTGAGTCAGCGTTTAGCAATCAGCCCCAGCATTTT; cdr3_aa: CAISESAFSNQPQHF
clone_size: NA; d_call: NA; v_call: TRBV3-1/TRBV3-2; j_call: TRBJ1-6; cdr3_nt: TGTGCCAGCAGCCAAGATCGGGGGGACAACTATAATTCACCCCTCCACTTT; cdr3_aa: CASSQDRGDNYNSPLHF
clone_size: NA; d_call: NA; v_call: TRBV7-2; j_call: TRBJ1-1; cdr3_nt: TGTGCCAGCAGCTCCTTCCAGGGGCTCACTGAAGCTTTCTTT; cdr3_aa: CASSSFQGLTEAFF
clone_size: NA; d_call: NA; v_call: TRBV27; j_call: TRBJ1-3; cdr3_nt: TGTGCCAGCAGTGCTATCTCTGGAAACACCATATATTTT; cdr3_aa: CASSAISGNTIYF
clone_size: NA; d_call: TRBD1; v_call: TRBV6-5; j_call: TRBJ2-7; cdr3_nt: TGTGCCAGCAGTTACGGCTTAGGACAGGGGATCCACGAGCAGTACTTC; cdr3_aa: CASSYGLGQGIHEQYF
clone_size: once; d_call: NA; v_call: TRBV6-5; j_call: TRBJ1-5; cdr3_nt: TGTGCCAGCAGCGCGTACAGGGCTAATCAGCCCCAGCATTTT; cdr3_aa: CASSAYRANQPQHF
clone_size: NA; d_call: NA; v_call: TRBV5-8; j_call: TRBJ2-7; cdr3_nt: TGTGCCAGCAGCTTGGCCCATCGCCCTTCTATACAGTACTTC; cdr3_aa: CASSLAHRPSIQYF
clone_size: NA; d_call: TRBD2; v_call: TRBV12-5; j_call: TRBJ2-3; cdr3_nt: TGTGCTAGTGGTTTGGTCGGGCGCCAGCGGGGGTCAGATACGCAGTATTTT; cdr3_aa: CASGLVGRQRGSDTQYF
clone_size: NA; d_call: NA; v_call: TRBV19; j_call: TRBJ2-3; cdr3_nt: TGTGCCAGTAGTAGGACAATTCAAATTAGCACAGATACGCAGTATTTT; cdr3_aa: CASSRTIQISTDTQYF
clone_size: NA; d_call: NA; v_call: TRBV4-1; j_call: TRBJ2-1; cdr3_nt: TGCGCCAGCAGCCAAGGGGCGGGTACCTACAATGAGCAGTTCTTC; cdr3_aa: CASSQGAGTYNEQFF
clone_size: NA; d_call: NA; v_call: TRBV5-6; j_call: TRBJ1-1; cdr3_nt: TGTGCCAGCAGCTTGGGGCCAAACACTGAAGCTTTCTTT; cdr3_aa: CASSLGPNTEAFF
clone_size: few; d_call: NA; v_call: TRBV7-8; j_call: TRBJ1-2; cdr3_nt: TGTGCCAGCAGCTCACATCTAGCTAACTATGGCTACACCTTC; cdr3_aa: CASSSHLANYGYTF
clone_size: NA; d_call: NA; v_call: TRBV12-3/TRBV12-4; j_call: TRBJ1-2; cdr3_nt: TGTGCCAGCAGCCGGACAGCAAACTATGGCTACACCTTC; cdr3_aa: CASSRTANYGYTF
clone_size: NA; d_call: TRBD1; v_call: TRBV3-1/TRBV3-2; j_call: TRBJ2-5; cdr3_nt: TGTGCCAGCAGCTCCTGGGACAGGGGACAAGAGACCCAGTACTTC; cdr3_aa: CASSSWDRGQETQYF
clone_size: NA; d_call: TRBD1; v_call: TRBV4-2; j_call: TRBJ1-6; cdr3_nt: TGTGCCAGCAGCCATGCAATCTACCGGGACAGGGGAAACTCACCCCTCCACTTT; cdr3_aa: CASSHAIYRDRGNSPLHF
clone_size: NA; d_call: NA; v_call: TRBV2; j_call: TRBJ2-1; cdr3_nt: TGTGCCAGCAGTGTGTATGGGCTGGATGAGCAGTTCTTC; cdr3_aa: CASSVYGLDEQFF
clone_size: NA; d_call: NA; v_call: TRBV5-4; j_call: TRBJ1-4; cdr3_nt: TGTGCCAGCAGCCTGACCCAGGGCGGGGAAGAAAAACTGTTTTTT; cdr3_aa: CASSLTQGGEEKLFF
clone_size: few; d_call: NA; v_call: TRBV12-5; j_call: TRBJ2-2; cdr3_nt: TGTGCTAGTGGTTCGCCCAATGCTACAGGATCCGCGAACACCGGGGAGCTGTTTTTT; cdr3_aa: CASGSPNATGSANTGELFF
clone_size: NA; d_call: NA; v_call: TRBV28; j_call: TRBJ1-3; cdr3_nt: TGTGCCAGCAGGGGGGGGTATGAAAACACCATATATTTT; cdr3_aa: CASRGGYENTIYF
clone_size: NA; d_call: TRBD2; v_call: TRBV2; j_call: TRBJ2-3; cdr3_nt: TGTGCCAGCAGGACCCTCCCACGGGGGGGGGATACGCAGTATTTT; cdr3_aa: CASRTLPRGGDTQYF